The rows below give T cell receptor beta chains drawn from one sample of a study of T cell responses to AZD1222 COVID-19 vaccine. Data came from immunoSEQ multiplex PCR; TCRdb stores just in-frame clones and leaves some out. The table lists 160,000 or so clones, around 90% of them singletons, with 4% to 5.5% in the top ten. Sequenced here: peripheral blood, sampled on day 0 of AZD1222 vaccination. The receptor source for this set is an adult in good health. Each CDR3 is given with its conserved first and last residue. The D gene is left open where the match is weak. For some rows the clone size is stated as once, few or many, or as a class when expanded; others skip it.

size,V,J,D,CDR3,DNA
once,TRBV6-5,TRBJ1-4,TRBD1,CASKGQVNEKLFF,TGTGCCAGCAAGGGACAGGTCAATGAAAAACTGTTTTTT
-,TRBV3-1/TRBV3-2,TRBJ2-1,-,CASSHRLDPMGEQFF,TGTGCCAGCAGCCACAGACTAGACCCTATGGGTGAGCAGTTCTTC
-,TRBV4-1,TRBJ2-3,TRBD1,CASSPGQGGTDTQYF,TGCGCCAGCAGCCCAGGACAGGGCGGCACAGATACGCAGTATTTT
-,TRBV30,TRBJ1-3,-,CAWTPGRAGNTIYF,TGTGCCTGGACCCCGGGCAGGGCTGGAAACACCATATATTTT
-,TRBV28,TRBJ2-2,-,CASNGQGRTGELFF,TGTGCCAGCAACGGGCAGGGTAGGACCGGGGAGCTGTTTTTT
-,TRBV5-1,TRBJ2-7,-,CASSNSDPTGQYF,TGCGCCAGCAGTAATTCAGACCCTACGGGGCAGTACTTC
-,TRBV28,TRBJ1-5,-,CASSPGYRGTGNQPQHF,TGTGCCAGCAGTCCCGGGTATCGGGGCACGGGCAATCAGCCCCAGCATTTT
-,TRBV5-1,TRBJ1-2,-,CASSLAQGVYGYTF,TGCGCCAGCAGCTTGGCACAGGGTGTCTATGGCTACACCTTC
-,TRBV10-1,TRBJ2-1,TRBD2,CASSLAGGKKNEQFF,TGCGCCAGCAGCCTAGCGGGAGGTAAAAAAAATGAGCAGTTCTTC
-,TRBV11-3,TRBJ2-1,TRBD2,CASSSRVTSAPASSYNEQFF,TGTGCCAGCAGCTCCCGGGTGACTAGCGCACCTGCTAGCTCCTACAATGAGCAGTTCTTC
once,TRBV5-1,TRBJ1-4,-,CASSLGRASNEKLFF,TGCGCCAGCAGCTTGGGCCGGGCGTCTAATGAAAAACTGTTTTTT
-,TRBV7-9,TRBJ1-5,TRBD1,CASSAQGNQPQHF,TGTGCCAGCAGCGCACAGGGGAATCAGCCCCAGCATTTT
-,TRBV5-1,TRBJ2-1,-,CASSLETGTAPYNEQFF,TGCGCCAGCAGCTTGGAGACAGGCACCGCCCCTTACAATGAGCAGTTCTTC
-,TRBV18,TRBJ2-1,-,CASSPQGPPQFF,TGTGCCAGCTCACCGCAAGGTCCCCCCCAGTTCTTC
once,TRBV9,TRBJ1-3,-,CASSVGSSPGNTIYF,TGTGCCAGCAGCGTAGGGAGCAGTCCTGGAAACACCATATATTTT
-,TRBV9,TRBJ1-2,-,CASSVAPPNYGYTF,TGTGCCAGCAGCGTAGCCCCCCCCAACTATGGCTACACCTTC
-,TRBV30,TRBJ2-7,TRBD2,CAWSPPGGLAGSIEQYF,TGTGCCTGGAGTCCCCCCGGTGGACTAGCGGGATCAATCGAGCAGTACTTC
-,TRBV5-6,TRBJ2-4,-,CASARGAKNIQYF,TGTGCCAGCGCACGGGGGGCCAAAAACATTCAGTACTTC
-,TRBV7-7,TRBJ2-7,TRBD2,CASSLGLAGSSYEQYF,TGTGCTAGCAGCTTAGGACTAGCGGGAAGTTCCTACGAGCAGTACTTC
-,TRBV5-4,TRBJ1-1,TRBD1,CASSWDRNTEAFF,TGTGCCAGCAGCTGGGACAGGAACACTGAAGCTTTCTTT
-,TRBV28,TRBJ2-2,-,CASSSRAPGELFF,TGTGCCAGCAGTTCCAGGGCCCCGGGGGAGCTGTTTTTT
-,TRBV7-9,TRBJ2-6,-,CASSLLTGSGANVLTF,TGTGCCAGCAGCTTACTTACAGGGTCTGGGGCCAACGTCCTGACTTTC
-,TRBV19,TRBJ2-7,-,CASSIGMFNEQYF,TGTGCCAGTAGTATAGGGATGTTTAACGAGCAGTACTTC
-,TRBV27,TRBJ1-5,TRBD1,CASSNRGSRNQPQHF,TGTGCCAGCAGTAACAGGGGGTCTCGCAATCAGCCCCAGCATTTT
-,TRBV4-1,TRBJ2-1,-,CASSQVGLRPSRNEQFF,TGCGCCAGCAGCCAAGTCGGCCTTCGCCCCAGCCGTAATGAGCAGTTCTTC
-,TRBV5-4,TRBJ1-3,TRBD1,CASSAQGSGNTIYF,TGTGCCAGCAGCGCACAGGGGTCCGGAAACACCATATATTTT
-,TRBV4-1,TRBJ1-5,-,CASSQEGNSNQPQHF,TGCGCCAGCAGCCAAGAGGGGAATAGCAATCAGCCCCAGCATTTT
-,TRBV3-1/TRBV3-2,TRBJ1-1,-,CASSGRGVTEAFF,TGTGCCAGCAGCGGGAGGGGGGTCACTGAAGCTTTCTTT
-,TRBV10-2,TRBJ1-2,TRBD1,CASSDPRGDGYTF,TGCGCCAGCAGTGACCCCAGGGGGGATGGCTACACCTTC
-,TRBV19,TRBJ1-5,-,CASSEQGKGQPQHF,TGTGCCAGTAGTGAGCAGGGGAAAGGCCAGCCCCAGCATTTT
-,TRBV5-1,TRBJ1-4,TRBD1,CASSPWTPTGSTERTNEKLFF,TGCGCCAGCAGCCCCTGGACCCCGACAGGGAGTACCGAGAGAACTAATGAAAAACTGTTTTTT
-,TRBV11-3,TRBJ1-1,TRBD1,CASSSGQGAGVTEAFF,TGTGCCAGCAGCTCAGGACAGGGGGCGGGGGTCACTGAAGCTTTCTTT
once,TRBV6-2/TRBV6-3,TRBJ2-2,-,CASSYVRDITGELFF,TGTGCCAGCAGTTACGTTAGAGATATCACCGGGGAGCTGTTTTTT
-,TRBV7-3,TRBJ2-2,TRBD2,CASRSSGTSGKTNTGELFF,TGTGCCAGCAGATCCTCCGGGACTAGCGGGAAGACGAACACCGGGGAGCTGTTTTTT
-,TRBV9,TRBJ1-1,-,CASSAGSVFTEAFF,TGTGCCAGCAGCGCAGGGTCGGTGTTCACTGAAGCTTTCTTT
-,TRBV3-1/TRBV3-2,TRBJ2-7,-,CASSRTEYEQYF,TGTGCCAGCAGCCGGACAGAGTACGAGCAGTACTTC
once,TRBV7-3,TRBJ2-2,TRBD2,CASSYSGNGELFF,TGTGCCAGCAGTTATAGCGGGAACGGGGAGCTGTTTTTT
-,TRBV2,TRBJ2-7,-,CASSSPYEQYF,TGTGCCAGCAGCAGCCCCTACGAGCAGTACTTC
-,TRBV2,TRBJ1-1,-,CASKRGAQAFF,TGTGCCAGCAAGCGAGGGGCGCAAGCTTTCTTT
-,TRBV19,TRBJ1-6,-,CATRIRTGVRFNSPLHF,TGTGCCACGCGAATCAGGACCGGAGTTCGCTTTAATTCACCCCTCCACTTT
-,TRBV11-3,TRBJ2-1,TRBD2,CASSLEGLAGGSEQFF,TGTGCCAGCAGCTTAGAGGGACTAGCGGGAGGGAGTGAGCAGTTCTTC
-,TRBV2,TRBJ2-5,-,CASTPNQETQYF,TGTGCCAGCACCCCTAACCAAGAGACCCAGTACTTC
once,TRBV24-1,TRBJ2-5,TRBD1,CATSERGGQGLEETQYF,TGTGCCACCAGTGAACGCGGGGGACAGGGTTTGGAAGAGACCCAGTACTTC
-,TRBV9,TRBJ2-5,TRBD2,CASSAGTRQETQYF,TGTGCCAGCAGTGCCGGGACTAGACAAGAGACCCAGTACTTC
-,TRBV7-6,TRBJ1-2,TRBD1,CASSLGTGESLGGYTF,TGTGCCAGCAGCTTAGGGACAGGGGAATCTCTTGGTGGCTACACCTTC
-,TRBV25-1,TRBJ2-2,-,CASSELRNTGELFF,TGTGCCAGCAGTGAACTCAGAAACACCGGGGAGCTGTTTTTT
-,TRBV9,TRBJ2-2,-,CASSVDLLPTGELFF,TGTGCCAGCAGCGTAGATCTTTTACCCACCGGGGAGCTGTTTTTT
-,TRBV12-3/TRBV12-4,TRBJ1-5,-,CASSLGRVQPQHF,TGTGCCAGCAGTTTAGGGAGGGTGCAGCCCCAGCATTTT
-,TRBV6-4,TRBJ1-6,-,CATSGEVRSYNSPLHF,TGTGCCACTTCGGGGGAAGTCCGAAGTTATAATTCACCCCTCCACTTT
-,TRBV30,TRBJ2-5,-,CAWSQETQYF,TGTGCCTGGAGTCAAGAGACCCAGTACTTC
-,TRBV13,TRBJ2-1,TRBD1,CASSSVWDRTHNEQFF,TGTGCCAGCAGTTCAGTGTGGGACAGGACTCACAATGAGCAGTTCTTC
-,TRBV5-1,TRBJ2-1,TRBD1,CASSWDRGSGEQFF,TGCGCCAGCAGCTGGGACAGGGGATCTGGTGAGCAGTTCTTC
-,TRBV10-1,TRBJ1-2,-,CASSPDVYGGGYTF,TGCGCCAGCAGTCCGGACGTTTACGGGGGTGGCTACACCTTC
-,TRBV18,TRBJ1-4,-,CASSQQGPTNEKLFF,TGTGCCAGCTCACAACAGGGACCAACTAATGAAAAACTGTTTTTT